The T cell receptor (beta chain) described here comes from a study of T-cell memory formation after mild COVID-19. TCRdb itself ran the 5' RACE reads through MiXCR, one entry per CDR3 protein. The sample yields 120,000 to 150,000 distinct CDR3 sequences, about 6% seen once. This clonotype came up a few times. Sequences were obtained from PBMCs or a T cell subset sorted from them (not recorded which). The TCR was taken from an adult woman who had mild COVID-19 (a few samples of this study predate the infection). Cell type and time point are not known.

CDR3 sequence reads: CASSYGRGGSSYEQYF. The CDR3 DNA reads as TGTGCCAGCAGTTACGGTCGCGGAGGGAGCTCCTACGAGCAGTACTTC. The chain carries TRBV6-5 and TRBJ2-7, with D possibly being TRBD2 (6 bases). Germline V gene sequence: CDR1 MNHEY, CDR2 SVGAGI. The CDR3 runs to 16 residues. V was trimmed by 2 bases and J by 0 bases, leaving 14 bases between them.